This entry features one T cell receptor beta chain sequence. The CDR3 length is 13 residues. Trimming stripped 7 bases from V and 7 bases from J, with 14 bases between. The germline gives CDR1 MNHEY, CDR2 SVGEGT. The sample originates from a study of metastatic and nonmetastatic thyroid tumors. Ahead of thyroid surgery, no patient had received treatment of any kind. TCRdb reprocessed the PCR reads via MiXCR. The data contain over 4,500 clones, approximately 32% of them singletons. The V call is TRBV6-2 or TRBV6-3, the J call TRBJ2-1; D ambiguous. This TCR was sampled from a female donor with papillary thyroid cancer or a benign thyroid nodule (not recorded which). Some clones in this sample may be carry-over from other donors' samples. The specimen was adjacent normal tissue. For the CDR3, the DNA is TGTGCCAGCACCCGTCCCACTAATAATGAGCAGTTCTTC. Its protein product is CASTRPTNNEQFF.